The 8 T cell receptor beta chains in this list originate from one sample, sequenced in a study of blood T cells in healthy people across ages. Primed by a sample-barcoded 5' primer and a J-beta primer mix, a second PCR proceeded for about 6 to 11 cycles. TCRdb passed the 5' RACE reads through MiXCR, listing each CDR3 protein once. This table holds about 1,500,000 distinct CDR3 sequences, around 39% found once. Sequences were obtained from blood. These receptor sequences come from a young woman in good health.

CDR3: CASSLPRGQGEDGYTF. The CDR3 bases are TGTGCCAGCAGCCTCCCCAGAGGGCAGGGGGAAGATGGCTACACCTTC. V usage is TRBV14 and J usage is TRBJ1-2; 7 positions match TRBD1. CDR1 SGHDN and CDR2 FVKESK come from the germline V gene. This CDR3 comprises 16 residues. Trimming cost V 4 bases and J 6 bases; bases outside gene matches: 14.

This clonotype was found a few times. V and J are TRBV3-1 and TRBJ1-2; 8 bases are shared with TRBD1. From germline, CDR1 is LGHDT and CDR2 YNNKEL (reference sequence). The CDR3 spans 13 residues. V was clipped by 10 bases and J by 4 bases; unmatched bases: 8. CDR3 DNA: TGTGCCACCACTACAGGGGGATCCTATGGCTACACCTTC. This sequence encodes CATTTGGSYGYTF.

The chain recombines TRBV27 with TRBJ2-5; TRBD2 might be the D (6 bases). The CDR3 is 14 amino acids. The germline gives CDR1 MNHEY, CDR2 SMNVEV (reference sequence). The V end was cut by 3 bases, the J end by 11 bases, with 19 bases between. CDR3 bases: TGTGCCAGCAGTTTGAGCGGGCCCCACAATGAGCAGTACTTC. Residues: CASSLSGPHNEQYF.

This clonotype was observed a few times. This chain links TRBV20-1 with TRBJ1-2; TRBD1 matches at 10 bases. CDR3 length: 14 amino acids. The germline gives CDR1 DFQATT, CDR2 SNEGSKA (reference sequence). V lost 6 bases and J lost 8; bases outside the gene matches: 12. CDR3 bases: TGCAGTGCCCCTTGGGACAGGGGTTCGGGCGGCTACACCTTC. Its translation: CSAPWDRGSGGYTF.

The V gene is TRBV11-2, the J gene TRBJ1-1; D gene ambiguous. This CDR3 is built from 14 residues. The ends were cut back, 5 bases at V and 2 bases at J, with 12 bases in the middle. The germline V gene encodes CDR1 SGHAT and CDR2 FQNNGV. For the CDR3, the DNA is TGTGCCAGCAGCCCCCGCCCTCTAAACACTGAAGCTTTCTTT. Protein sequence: CASSPRPLNTEAFF.

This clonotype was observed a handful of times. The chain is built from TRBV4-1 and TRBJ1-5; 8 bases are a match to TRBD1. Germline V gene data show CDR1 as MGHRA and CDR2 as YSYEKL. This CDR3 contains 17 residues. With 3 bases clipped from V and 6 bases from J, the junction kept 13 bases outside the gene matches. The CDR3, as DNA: TGCGCCAGCAGCCAGACTGGACAGGGTCTCGGCGGTCAGCCCCAGCATTTT. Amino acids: CASSQTGQGLGGQPQHF.

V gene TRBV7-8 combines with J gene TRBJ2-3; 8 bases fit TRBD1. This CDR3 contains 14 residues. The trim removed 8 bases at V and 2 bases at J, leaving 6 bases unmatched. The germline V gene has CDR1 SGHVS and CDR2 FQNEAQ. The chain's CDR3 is CASGPTGDTDTQYF. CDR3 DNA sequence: TGTGCCAGCGGCCCGACAGGGGACACAGATACGCAGTATTTT.

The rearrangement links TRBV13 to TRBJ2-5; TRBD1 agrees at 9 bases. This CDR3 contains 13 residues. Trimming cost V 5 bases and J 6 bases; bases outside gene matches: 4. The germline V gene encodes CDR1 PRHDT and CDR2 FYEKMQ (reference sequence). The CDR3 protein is CASSPGTGKTQYF. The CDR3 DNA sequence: TGTGCCAGCAGCCCTGGGACAGGGAAGACCCAGTACTTC.